This TCR beta chain originates from a study of T cell repertoires in cytomegalovirus infection. Background on the study: The public TCR beta signatures pointed to both CMV infection and matching HLA type.

This clonotype has just a few counts. The CDR3 has 14 amino acids. The germline V and J ends were trimmed by 1 base and 4 bases, with 10 bases remaining between them. The germline gives CDR1 MGHDK, CDR2 SYGVNS. MiXCR was run by TCRdb on the reads, yielding one entry per CDR3 protein. The data hold under 800,000 distinct CDR3 sequences, with more than 20% observed a single time. Sequenced: CD8+ T cells from PBMCs. The chain is built from TRBV25-1 and TRBJ1-1, with D maybe TRBD1 (5 bases). The receptor was derived from a human donor in good health (CMV status not recorded). Some clones in this sample may be carry-over from other donors' samples. CDR3 sequence: CASSELGQGTEAFF. CDR3 DNA: TGTGCCAGCAGTGAATTGGGGCAGGGCACTGAAGCTTTCTTT.